Presented here are 26 T cell receptor beta chains from one specimen sequenced in a study of blood T cell repertoires in COVID-19. Sequenced by immunoSEQ multiplex PCR; TCRdb stores in-frame clones only, minus some. Here the sample spans some 350,000 clones, over 70% being singletons. Sequencing was done on a sample of PBMCs or T cells enriched from blood (not recorded which). Every receptor here comes from a man aged 30-40 years who had recovered from COVID-19.

This chain links TRBV28 with TRBJ2-7; 8 bases map to TRBD1. The V and J ends lost 5 bases and 3 bases, in that order; junction bases with no gene match: 3. The germline V gene has CDR1 MDHEN and CDR2 SYDVKM. The CDR3 is 13 amino acids. In DNA, the CDR3 is TGTGCCAGCAGTACCGACAGGGGCTACGAGCAGTACTTC. Its translation: CASSTDRGYEQYF.

This clone was seen a handful of times. This chain uses TRBV9 with TRBJ2-7; 13 bases map to TRBD2. CDR1 and CDR2 from the germline V gene are SGDLS and YYNGEE. With V trimmed by 3 bases and J by 6 bases, 6 bases remained unmatched. This CDR3 comprises 15 residues. Here the CDR3 reads CASSAGLAGVSEQYF. The CDR3 DNA is TGTGCCAGCAGCGCAGGACTAGCGGGGGTGTCCGAGCAGTACTTC.

CDR3 nucleotides: TGTGCCAGCAGCCCCGGGACTAGCGTGTACGAGCAGTACTTC. Protein product: CASSPGTSVYEQYF. The chain links TRBV3-1 (or the pseudogene TRBV3-2) to TRBJ2-7, with 10 bases fitting TRBD2. The ends lost 4 bases at V and 4 bases at J; junction bases unmatched: 4. CDR1 LGHDT and CDR2 YNNKEL come from the germline V gene (reference sequence). This CDR3 is built from 14 residues.

The J gene is TRBJ2-5, the V gene TRBV20-1, with 7 positions matching TRBD2. V was pared by 3 bases and J by 3 bases, with 7 bases of the junction left unmatched. CDR3 length: 14 residues. Per the germline V gene, CDR1 is DFQATT and CDR2 is SNEGSKA (reference sequence). The CDR3 region is CSASISSGEETQYF. DNA of the CDR3: TGCAGTGCTAGTATATCGAGCGGGGAAGAGACCCAGTACTTC.

CDR3 DNA: TGTGCCAGCAGCGACAGGGCCTATAATTCACCCCTCCACTTT. Protein product: CASSDRAYNSPLHF. This chain joins TRBV6-5 and TRBJ1-6, with TRBD1 matching over 7 bases. Losses at the gene ends were 6 bases for V and 2 bases for J; bases not matched to a gene: 1. The CDR3 is made up of 14 amino acids. CDR1 and CDR2 (germline): MNHEY, SVGAGI.

In DNA form, the CDR3 reads TGTGCCAGCATTGTTGGGCAGGGAGGTCAGCCCCAGCATTTT. This gives the protein CASIVGQGGQPQHF. This chain uses TRBV28 with TRBJ1-5; D perhaps matches TRBD1 (5 bases). CDR1 MDHEN and CDR2 SYDVKM come from the germline V gene. This CDR3 comprises 14 residues. V lost 7 bases and J lost 6, with 16 bases in between.

The chain links TRBV5-1 to TRBJ2-5; 8 nucleotides match TRBD2. The CDR3 is made up of 14 amino acids. V shed 6 bases and J 5 bases; nucleotides not matched to a gene: 9. Germline loops: CDR1 SGHRS, CDR2 YFSETQ. CDR3 bases: TGCGCCAGCACAACAGGCGGGGGGAGGGAGACCCAGTACTTC. Translated, it gives CASTTGGGRETQYF.

This clone was detected once. The genes are TRBV19 and TRBJ1-2; D gene uncertain. The germline V gene has CDR1 LNHDA and CDR2 SQIVND (reference sequence). V was cut by 8 bases and J by 0 bases, with 13 bases left in between. The CDR3 is made up of 14 amino acids. The CDR3 region is CASAWREANYGYTF. CDR3 DNA: TGTGCCAGTGCCTGGAGGGAAGCTAACTATGGCTACACCTTC.

This clone appeared a single time. V is TRBV12-3 or TRBV12-4 and J is TRBJ1-2; no reliable D call. CDR3 length: 10 amino acids. V lost 9 bases and J 7 bases, leaving 9 bases between the germline ends. The CDR3 DNA sequence: TGTGCCAGTCTGGGCTCTGGCTACACCTTC. It translates to CASLGSGYTF.

This clone was counted only a few times. The chain is built from TRBV3-1 (or the pseudogene TRBV3-2) and TRBJ1-1, with no clear D. V lost 3 bases and J lost 10, with 12 bases in between. The CDR3 contains 12 residues. Germline-derived CDR1 and CDR2 are LGHDT and YNNKEL (reference sequence). CDR3 nucleotide sequence: TGTGCCAGCAGCCAGGGGAGTTTGGTAGCTTTCTTT. Its translation: CASSQGSLVAFF.

The chain uses TRBV27 and TRBJ1-5; possibly TRBD1 for D (6 bases). The V end was cut by 6 bases, the J end by 4 bases, with 10 bases between. The CDR3 is 13 amino acids. Germline CDR1 is MNHEY and CDR2 is SMNVEV (reference sequence). The DNA for the CDR3 is TGTGCCAGCAGCTTGACAGGTAATCAGCCCCAGCATTTT. Protein product: CASSLTGNQPQHF.

The chain carries TRBV5-4 and TRBJ2-3; no definite D call. The V and J ends lost 4 bases and 6 bases respectively, with 18 bases between them. The CDR3 has 15 amino acids. In germline, CDR1 is SGHNT, CDR2 YYREEE (reference sequence). CDR3 protein: CASSNAAVPSDTQYF. The CDR3 bases are TGTGCCAGCAGCAATGCGGCGGTCCCGTCGGATACGCAGTATTTT.

The chain has TRBV5-4 and TRBJ2-2; 10 nucleotides align to TRBD2. Germline CDR1 is SGHNT and CDR2 is YYREEE (reference sequence). The length of the CDR3 is 17 residues. V shed 2 bases, J shed 3 bases, and the junction held 7 bases outside the gene matches. The CDR3 DNA is TGTGCCAGCAGCTTAGGTCTAGCGGGGGCCGACACCGGGGAGCTGTTTTTT. Its protein is CASSLGLAGADTGELFF.

J is TRBJ2-7 and V is TRBV5-1; TRBD1 is a possible D gene (6 bases). This CDR3 contains 14 residues. Germline values: CDR1 SGHRS, CDR2 YFSETQ. V was shortened by 0 bases and J by 2 bases, with 9 bases between the two germline ends. As DNA, the CDR3 is TGCGCCAGCAGCTTGGGTCCAGGGGCCTACGAGCAGTACTTC. It translates to CASSLGPGAYEQYF. The whole variable domain, remainder taken from reference TRBV5-1 and TRBJ2-7, is KAGVTQTPRYLIKTRGQQVTLSCSPISGHRSVSWYQQTPGQGLQFLFEYFSETQRNKGNFPGRFSGRQFSNSRSEMNVSTLELGDSALYLCASSLGPGAYEQYFGPGTRLTVT.

This clone was detected a few times. The V call is TRBV30, the J call TRBJ2-1; D is ambiguous. Per germline, CDR1 GTSNPN and CDR2 SVGIG (reference sequence). The CDR3 loop spans 12 amino acids. The V and J ends lost 2 bases and 7 bases respectively, with 9 bases between them. This CDR3 is CAWSSPLNEQFF. The CDR3, as DNA: TGTGCCTGGAGTTCCCCCCTAAATGAGCAGTTCTTC.

This chain connects TRBV9 to TRBJ2-1, with D perhaps matching TRBD1 (7 bases). Trimming took 6 bases from V and 5 from J, leaving 21 bases between them. CDR1 SGDLS and CDR2 YYNGEE come from the germline V gene. The CDR3 totals 16 residues. The CDR3 DNA follows: TGTGCCAGCACCCCACGTTCAGGGGGGTTCAACAATGAGCAGTTCTTC. Translation gives CASTPRSGGFNNEQFF. Variable domain in full (rest from reference TRBV9 and TRBJ2-1): DSGVTQTPKHLITATGQRVTLRCSPRSGDLSVYWYQQSLDQGLQFLIQYYNGEERAKGNILERFSAQQFPDLHSELNLSSLELGDSALYFCASTPRSGGFNNEQFFGPGTRLTVL.

The gene calls are TRBV5-1 and TRBJ2-5; 10 bases map to TRBD1. J was trimmed by 5 bases and V by 4 bases; bases with no gene match: 8. The V gene's germline CDR1 is SGHRS and CDR2 YFSETQ. The CDR3 is made up of 15 amino acids. Here the CDR3 reads CASSHRQGALETQYF. In DNA form, the CDR3 reads TGCGCCAGCAGCCACCGACAGGGGGCCTTGGAGACCCAGTACTTC.

This rearrangement joins TRBV28 to TRBJ1-2; 9 nucleotides match TRBD1. Germline values: CDR1 MDHEN, CDR2 SYDVKM. CDR3 size: 15 residues. With 4 bases clipped from V and 2 bases from J, the junction kept 5 bases outside the gene matches. The CDR3 sequence: CASSSGQGWNYGYTF. The CDR3 DNA sequence: TGTGCCAGCAGTTCGGGACAGGGCTGGAACTATGGCTACACCTTC.

The V and J genes are TRBV28 and TRBJ1-1, with D possibly TRBD1 on 5 matching bases. Germline values: CDR1 MDHEN, CDR2 SYDVKM. The length of the CDR3 is 17 residues. V shed 2 bases and J shed 1 base, with 17 bases lying between them. Here the CDR3 DNA reads TGTGCCAGCAGTTTACTGGGGTACGGACACTCGAACACTGAAGCTTTCTTT. Its protein product is CASSLLGYGHSNTEAFF.

This clone was detected only a few times. The chain carries TRBV2 and TRBJ1-4; D is unclear. Germline V gene sequence: CDR1 SNHLY, CDR2 FYNNEI. Trimming removed 3 bases at V and 2 bases at J, with 13 bases between. The CDR3 runs 16 residues. CDR3 coding DNA: TGTGCCAGCAGTGATCGGTGGAGCGGGACTAATGAAAAACTGTTTTTT. Its protein is CASSDRWSGTNEKLFF.

V usage is TRBV6-5 and J usage is TRBJ2-5, with D unresolved. V lost 8 bases and J 0 bases, leaving 10 bases between the germline ends. The CDR3 has 13 residues. Germline V gene data show CDR1 as MNHEY and CDR2 as SVGAGI. As DNA, the CDR3 is TGTGCCAGCGGCCATACAAACCAAGAGACCCAGTACTTC. Translating it yields CASGHTNQETQYF.

V gene TRBV11-3 combines with J gene TRBJ1-1, with 8 bases lining up with TRBD1. CDR3 size: 14 residues. Germline V CDR1 and CDR2: SGHNT, YENEEA. J was trimmed by 1 base and V by 5 bases; bases with no gene match: 3. The CDR3 nucleotides are TGTGCCAGCAGCCCCGGACAGGGGAACACTGAAGCTTTCTTT. It encodes CASSPGQGNTEAFF.

The rearrangement links TRBV15 to TRBJ2-5; a weak D match, TRBD1 (5 bases). This CDR3 spans 15 amino acids. The germline V and J ends were trimmed by 1 base and 4 bases, with 13 bases remaining between them. The V gene's germline CDR1 is LNHNV and CDR2 YYDKDF (reference sequence). The DNA for the CDR3 is TGTGCCACCAGCAGAGGGACCGACAGTTCAGAGACCCAGTACTTC. Translated: CATSRGTDSSETQYF.

This clone came up a few times. At one end the junction does not follow the germline gene, possibly because of a read error. V gene TRBV9 combines with J gene TRBJ2-2; D might be TRBD1 (6 bases). The CDR3 totals 15 residues. Germline V CDR1 and CDR2: SGDLS, YYNGEE. The CDR3 DNA reads TGTGCCAGCAGCGCCGGGACACTTAACATCGGGGAGCTGTTTTTT. Translated: CASSAGTLNIGELFF.

This clone was seen more than once but under ten times. The chain is built from TRBV7-2 and TRBJ2-5; 8 bases map to TRBD2. CDR3 size: 16 residues. V was clipped by 5 bases and J by 2 bases; unmatched bases: 10. CDR1 is SGHTA and CDR2 is FQGNSA in the germline V gene. The CDR3 spells CASSPPRLAGQETQYF. CDR3 coding DNA: TGTGCCAGCAGCCCCCCGCGGTTAGCGGGGCAAGAGACCCAGTACTTC.

The chain employs TRBV28 and TRBJ2-7, with TRBD1 matching over 8 bases. Germline CDR1 reads MDHEN; CDR2 reads SYDVKM. There are 14 residues in the CDR3. Trimming at V came to 7 bases and at J to 0 bases, leaving 5 bases not matched to a gene. The CDR3 DNA reads TGTGCCAGCACCCGGACAGGGAACTCCTACGAGCAGTACTTC. Its protein is CASTRTGNSYEQYF. The entire variable domain, with the rest obtained from reference TRBV28 and TRBJ2-7, is as follows: DVKVTQSSRYLVKRTGEKVFLECVQDMDHENMFWYRQDPGLGLRLIYFSYDVKMKEKGDIPEGYSVSREKKERFSLILESASTNQTSMYLCASTRTGNSYEQYFGPGTRLTVT.